These 20 T cell receptor beta chains came from one sample sequenced in a study of persistence of HIV-infected CD4 T cells. The immunoSEQ assay was version 4, run in survey mode. Produced via immunoSEQ multiplex PCR; TCRdb's table is partial and in-frame only. The sample contains about 36,000 clones, more than 70% of which appear only once. Their cognate antigens are unknown. An overlapping HIV-1 Gag peptide pool stimulated these cells at about 0.91 ug/peptide/mL. Memory cells lacking CD40L and CD69 with high CD45RO were sorted. The source material was cultured CD4+ T cells from PBMCs, sampled from a patient who received antiretroviral therapy. These receptors all come from an adult with HIV. The donor label of this sample is uncertain.

This clone was seen more than once but under ten times. The V and J genes are TRBV15 and TRBJ1-5, with D possibly being TRBD1 (5 bases). Germline V gene data show CDR1 as LNHNV and CDR2 as YYDKDF (reference sequence). Between the trimmed V and J ends, which lost 0 bases and 5 bases, there was a span of 17 bases. The CDR3 is made up of 17 amino acids. This chain's CDR3 is CATSRDKWPGRDQPQHF. CDR3 in DNA: TGTGCCACCAGCAGAGATAAGTGGCCAGGGAGAGATCAGCCCCAGCATTTT.

The V and J genes are TRBV20-1 and TRBJ1-3; D unclear. Germline CDR1 reads DFQATT; CDR2 reads SNEGSKA (reference sequence). Between the trimmed V and J ends, which lost 3 bases and 0 bases, there was a span of 6 bases. The CDR3 covers 13 residues. The CDR3 bases are TGCAGTGCTAGTGTGAGCTCTGGAAACACCATATATTTT. Amino acids: CSASVSSGNTIYF.

The chain joins TRBV3-1 (or the pseudogene TRBV3-2) to TRBJ1-1, with D uncertain. This CDR3 has 11 amino acids. The germline CDR1 and CDR2 sequences are LGHDT and YNNKEL (reference sequence). Trimming cost V 6 bases and J 3 bases, with 5 bases left between them. CDR3 amino acids: CASRGYTEAFF. The CDR3, as DNA: TGTGCCAGCAGGGGGTACACTGAAGCTTTCTTT.

The chain couples TRBV19 to TRBJ1-1; D gene ambiguous. CDR1 and CDR2 from the germline V gene are LNHDA and SQIVND (reference sequence). The CDR3 has 12 amino acids. The ends were cut back, 9 bases at V and 2 bases at J, with 10 bases in the middle. The chain's CDR3 is CASGRRNTEAFF. Here the CDR3 DNA reads TGTGCCAGCGGCCGCCGAAACACTGAAGCTTTCTTT.

The chain employs TRBV5-4 and TRBJ2-7; the D gene is possibly TRBD1 (5 bases). The CDR3 loop spans 14 amino acids. Per the germline V gene, CDR1 is SGHNT and CDR2 is YYREEE (reference sequence). V dropped 3 bases and J dropped 5 bases, with 15 bases sitting between them. CDR3 DNA sequence: TGTGCCAGCAGCTCCGCCCAAGGGGCTGACGAGCAGTACTTC. As protein: CASSSAQGADEQYF.

This clone occurred once. The chain is built from TRBV25-1 and TRBJ2-2; D is unclear. Germline CDR1 MGHDK, CDR2 SYGVNS. This CDR3 is 11 amino acids long. Trimming pared 6 bases from V and 5 bases from J, leaving 4 bases between. The CDR3 coding sequence is TGTGCCAGCAGGCGGACCGGGGAGCTGTTTTTT. As protein: CASRRTGELFF.

V gene TRBV7-8 combines with J gene TRBJ2-2; 8 bases agree with TRBD2. CDR3 length: 15 residues. Trimming at V came to 10 bases and at J to 7 bases, leaving 14 bases not matched to a gene. CDR1 is SGHVS, CDR2 FQNEAQ, per germline. The CDR3 region is CATSGSRGGLGELFF. The CDR3 nucleotides read TGTGCCACCTCAGGGAGTCGGGGGGGCCTCGGGGAGCTGTTTTTT.

The CDR3: CASSLGGFTYEQYF. DNA for the CDR3: TGTGCCAGCAGCCTGGGGGGGTTTACCTACGAGCAGTACTTC. This chain links TRBV3-1 (or the pseudogene TRBV3-2) with TRBJ2-7; 7 positions agree with TRBD2. The germline V gene encodes CDR1 LGHDT and CDR2 YNNKEL (reference sequence). The V segment lost 4 bases and the J segment 2 bases; nucleotides outside the gene matches: 5. The CDR3 runs to 14 residues.

The DNA for the CDR3 is TGTGCCAGTAGTCGTACCGGGACAGAAATAACTAATGAAAAACTGTTTTTT. Encoded protein: CASSRTGTEITNEKLFF. This chain links TRBV19 with TRBJ1-4; TRBD1 matches 7 bases. This CDR3 has 17 amino acids. The germline CDR1 and CDR2 sequences are LNHDA and SQIVND (reference sequence). The junction had 10 bases not matched to a gene; V was cut back by 5 bases and J by 1 base.

The chain couples TRBV10-2 to TRBJ1-2; 9 nucleotides agree with TRBD1. The CDR3 extends over 13 amino acids. CDR1 and CDR2 from the germline V gene are WSHSY and SAAADI. With 6 bases clipped from V and 5 bases from J, the junction kept 4 bases outside the gene matches. CDR3 sequence: CASSSGQGYGYTF. The CDR3 DNA is TGCGCCAGCAGCTCGGGACAGGGATATGGCTACACCTTC.

The chain combines TRBV12-3 or TRBV12-4 with TRBJ2-3; D not certain. The CDR3 has 12 residues. The ends were cut back, 5 bases at V and 1 base at J, with 4 bases in the middle. The DNA of the CDR3 is TGTGCCAGCAGTCCCCGCACAGATACGCAGTATTTT. It translates to CASSPRTDTQYF.

This chain uses TRBV28 with TRBJ1-6; D might be TRBD1 (6 bases). V was shortened by 7 bases and J by 4 bases, with 20 bases between the two germline ends. Germline V gene data show CDR1 as MDHEN and CDR2 as SYDVKM. The CDR3 length is 17 residues. The CDR3 coding sequence is TGTGCCAGCAACCCTCGGCGGGGGGCAGGATATAATTCACCCCTCCACTTT. Translation: CASNPRRGAGYNSPLHF. Based on the CDR3 plus reference TRBV28 and TRBJ1-6, the full variable domain is DVKVTQSSRYLVKRTGEKVFLECVQDMDHENMFWYRQDPGLGLRLIYFSYDVKMKEKGDIPEGYSVSREKKERFSLILESASTNQTSMYLCASNPRRGAGYNSPLHFGNGTRLTVT.

The chain combines TRBV25-1 with TRBJ2-5; the match to TRBD2 covers 7 bases. CDR1 is MGHDK, CDR2 SYGVNS, per germline. Losses at the gene ends were 4 bases for V and 4 bases for J; bases not matched to a gene: 9. The CDR3 is 15 residues long. The CDR3 region is CASSVWAGRGETQYF. DNA of the CDR3: TGTGCCAGCAGTGTCTGGGCAGGGAGGGGAGAGACCCAGTACTTC.

The chain uses TRBV19 and TRBJ2-7; 7 bases fit TRBD1. Trimming took 4 bases from V and 2 from J; bases not matched to a gene: 5. The CDR3 totals 14 residues. Germline V lookup: CDR1 LNHDA, CDR2 SQIVND (reference sequence). DNA for the CDR3: TGTGCCAGTAGTACCGACAGGGCCCCCTACGAGCAGTACTTC. Protein product: CASSTDRAPYEQYF.

The chain employs TRBV28 and TRBJ1-2, with D maybe TRBD1 (5 bases). The CDR3 covers 15 residues. V lost 4 bases and J 5 bases, leaving 17 bases between the germline ends. Germline CDR1 and CDR2: MDHEN and SYDVKM. CDR3 nucleotide sequence: TGTGCCAGCAGTTCACCGGACATCCAGATATATGGCTACACCTTC. It codes for CASSSPDIQIYGYTF.

The CDR3: CAISGLAGDQTDTQYF. The CDR3 DNA reads TGTGCCATCAGTGGACTAGCGGGGGATCAAACAGATACGCAGTATTTT. This chain uses TRBV10-3 with TRBJ2-3, with TRBD2 matching over 12 bases. From germline, CDR1 is ENHRY and CDR2 SYGVKD. This CDR3 comprises 16 residues. V was clipped by 4 bases and J by 3 bases; unmatched bases: 5.

CDR3 residues: CASSLSTDTQYF. DNA for the CDR3: TGTGCCAGCAGTCTAAGCACAGATACGCAGTATTTT. The V gene is TRBV6-2 or TRBV6-3, the J gene TRBJ2-3; D unclear. There are 12 residues in the CDR3. Germline CDR1 and CDR2: MNHEY and SVGEGT. V was pared by 5 bases and J by 0 bases, with 3 bases between.

The V gene is TRBV28, the J gene TRBJ2-3; possibly TRBD1 for D (6 bases). The length of the CDR3 is 13 residues. V lost 8 bases to trimming and J lost 2 bases, with 11 bases between them. CDR1 MDHEN and CDR2 SYDVKM come from the germline V gene. CDR3 coding DNA: TGTGCCAGCGGCACAGGGATCACAGATACGCAGTATTTT. Translated, it gives CASGTGITDTQYF.

The J gene is TRBJ1-3, the V gene TRBV28, with a weak D call TRBD1 (5 bases). Trimming pared 6 bases from V and 1 base from J, leaving 7 bases between. There are 13 residues in the CDR3. Germline V gene lookup returns CDR1 MDHEN and CDR2 SYDVKM. The CDR3 DNA follows: TGTGCCAGCAGGCCAGGGTCTGGAAACACCATATATTTT. The encoded protein is CASRPGSGNTIYF.

The V and J genes are TRBV3-1 (or the pseudogene TRBV3-2) and TRBJ2-3; 12 bases are a match to TRBD2. This CDR3 contains 15 residues. The germline gives CDR1 LGHDT, CDR2 YNNKEL (reference sequence). V lost 4 bases, J lost 6 bases, and 5 bases stayed unmatched. CDR3 DNA: TGTGCCAGCAGCCGAAGACTAGCGGGGGTCGATACGCAGTATTTT. Translated, it gives CASSRRLAGVDTQYF.